This T cell receptor (beta chain) is drawn from a study of identical twins. TCRdb processed the 5' RACE reads anew with MiXCR; each CDR3 protein has one entry. The sample contains under 900,000 distinct CDR3 sequences, approximately 13% of which appear only once. The CDR3 runs to 13 residues. Germline values: CDR1 LGHDT, CDR2 YNNKEL (reference sequence). The V gene lost 0 bases and the J gene lost 5 bases, with 5 bases spanning the gap. These data also formed part of another study, on yellow fever vaccine responses in identical twins.

The gene calls are TRBV3-1 and TRBJ2-1; D is ambiguous. The sequencing input was PBMCs. The receptor was derived from a woman between 18 and 29 years old in good health. CDR3 nucleotides: TGTGCCAGCAGCCAAGATTTCGACAATGAGCAGTTCTTC. Protein product: CASSQDFDNEQFF.